Detailed here is one T cell receptor (beta chain). Antigen specificity is unknown. Each TCR beta library was made by quantitative 5'-RACE that incorporated molecular barcodes. TCRdb passed the 5' RACE reads through MiXCR, listing each CDR3 protein once. The sample contains approximately 540,000 distinct CDR3 sequences, roughly 13% of which appear only once. This CDR3 is built from 15 residues. Looked up from germline, CDR1 is LGHDT and CDR2 is YNNKEL (reference sequence). Germline trimming cut 5 bases from V and 4 bases from J; bases unmatched to any gene: 7. The data belong to a study of CD8 T cells in ankylosing spondylitis. General study points: In ankylosing spondylitis blood, a motif of roughly 8 highly homologous TCR beta variants appeared characteristic.

Sequencing was carried out using blood, either unsorted or a sorted T cell fraction (not recorded which). This TCR was recovered from a male donor with ankylosing spondylitis. V is TRBV3-1 and J is TRBJ2-5; 10 bases are a match to TRBD2. CDR3: CASSISGRRGETQYF. Here the CDR3 DNA reads TGTGCCAGCAGCATTAGCGGGAGGCGAGGAGAGACCCAGTACTTC.